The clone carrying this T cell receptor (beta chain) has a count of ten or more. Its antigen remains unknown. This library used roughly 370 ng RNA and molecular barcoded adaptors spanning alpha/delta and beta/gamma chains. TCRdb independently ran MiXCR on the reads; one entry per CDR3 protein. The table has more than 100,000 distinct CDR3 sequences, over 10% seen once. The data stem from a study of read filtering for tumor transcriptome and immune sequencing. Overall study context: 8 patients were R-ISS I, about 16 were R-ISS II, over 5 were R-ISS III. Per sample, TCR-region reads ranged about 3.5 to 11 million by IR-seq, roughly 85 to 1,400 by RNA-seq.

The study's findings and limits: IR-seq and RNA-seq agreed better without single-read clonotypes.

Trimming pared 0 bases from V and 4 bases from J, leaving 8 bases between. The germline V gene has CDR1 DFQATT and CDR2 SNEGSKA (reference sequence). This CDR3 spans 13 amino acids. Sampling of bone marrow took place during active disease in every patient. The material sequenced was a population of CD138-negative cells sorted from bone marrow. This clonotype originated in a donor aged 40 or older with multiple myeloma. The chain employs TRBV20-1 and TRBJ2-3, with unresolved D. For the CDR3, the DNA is TGCAGTGCTAGAGATCTGAGTGCAGATACGCAGTATTTT. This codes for CSARDLSADTQYF.